Reported below is one T cell receptor beta chain. TCRdb analysed the RT-PCR reads with MiXCR anew, one entry per CDR3 protein. This sample has hundreds of thousands of distinct CDR3 sequences; around 14% occur once, and the top ten carry just over 3.5%. CDR3 length equals 15 residues. Germline CDR1 and CDR2: SSHAT and FNYEAQ (reference sequence). The ends were cut back, 5 bases at V and 2 bases at J, with 15 bases in the middle. The sequence was obtained from a female donor in good health, serving as a healthy control. V and J are TRBV7-7 and TRBJ2-5, with a possible D match to TRBD2 (5 bases). Sequences were obtained from memory CD4+ T cells from blood. The CDR3 region is CASSPHGLTQETQYF. CDR3 DNA sequence: TGTGCCAGCAGCCCCCACGGACTCACTCAAGAGACCCAGTACTTC. Variable domain in full (rest from reference TRBV7-7 and TRBJ2-5): GAGVSQSPRYKVTKRGQDVTLRCDPISSHATLYWYQQALGQGPEFLTYFNYEAQPDKSGLPSDRFSAERPEGSISTLTIQRTEQRDSAMYRCASSPHGLTQETQYFGPGTRLLVL.